One and the same sample provided the 16 T cell receptor beta chains below, sequenced in a study of molecular identifiers for immune sequencing clone quantification. TCRdb redid the calling of the PCR reads with MiXCR, one entry per CDR3 protein. The data show approximately 550,000 distinct CDR3 sequences, about 22% seen once. Sequences were obtained from naive CD8+ T cells from blood, with Jurkat cell RNA spiked in. Subset of the sample: FACS-sorted CD8+CD4-CCR7+CD45RA+ naive T cells. The receptors stem from a human donor in good health. Some libraries in this study had Jurkat cell RNA spiked in.

The table lists this clonotype with many counts. The chain uses TRBV29-1 and TRBJ1-1; 7 bases fit TRBD1. The CDR3 has 11 residues. Trimming cost V 5 bases and J 10 bases; bases outside gene matches: 7. Looked up from germline, CDR1 is SQVTM and CDR2 is ANQGSEA. The CDR3 loop reads CSVMTGSRAFF. The CDR3 nucleotides read TGCAGCGTTATGACAGGGTCGAGAGCTTTCTTT.

Only a few counts were recorded for this clonotype. The rearrangement links TRBV5-1 to TRBJ1-3; D is unclear. CDR1 is SGHRS and CDR2 is YFSETQ in the germline V gene. This CDR3 comprises 16 residues. Trimming took 8 bases from V and 0 from J, leaving 18 bases between them. The CDR3 sequence: CARSRSRPSSGNTIYF. The DNA of the CDR3 is TGCGCCAGGTCTCGCAGCAGACCGAGCTCTGGAAACACCATATATTTT.

The chain combines TRBV13 with TRBJ1-1; D is unresolved. The germline CDR1 and CDR2 sequences are PRHDT and FYEKMQ (reference sequence). The CDR3 consists of 17 residues. V lost 0 bases and J lost 2, with 16 bases in between. The CDR3 sequence: CASSLGAAITANTEAFF. CDR3 DNA sequence: TGTGCCAGCAGCTTAGGGGCAGCCATTACAGCAAACACTGAAGCTTTCTTT.

Concerning this clonotype: A read error may explain this, as a much larger clone is one base away. The chain employs TRBV20-1 and TRBJ1-5, with D maybe TRBD1 (5 bases). This CDR3 has 15 residues. Looked up from germline, CDR1 is DFQATT and CDR2 is SNEGSKA (reference sequence). CDR3 in DNA: TGCAGTGCTAGAGACACAATGGGGCCGGATCAGCCCCAGCGTTTT. Amino acids: CSARDTMGPDQPQRF.

This clonotype showed up many times. The chain uses TRBV6-2 or TRBV6-3 and TRBJ2-7; 7 bases agree with TRBD1. From germline, CDR1 is MNHEY and CDR2 SVGEGT. The J segment lost 3 bases and the V segment lost 5 bases, leaving 7 bases of the junction unmatched. This CDR3 contains 14 residues. CDR3 nucleotide sequence: TGTGCCAGCAGTACCGACAGGGACGACTACGAGCAGTACTTC. This sequence encodes CASSTDRDDYEQYF.

The chain uses TRBV20-1 and TRBJ2-5; D perhaps matches TRBD1 (6 bases). CDR1 and CDR2 from the germline V gene are DFQATT and SNEGSKA (reference sequence). V was trimmed by 4 bases and J by 3 bases, leaving 15 bases between them. The CDR3 loop spans 14 amino acids. CDR3 region: CSATSGHQKETQYF. CDR3 DNA: TGCAGTGCTACCTCGGGACACCAAAAAGAGACCCAGTACTTC.

The chain uses TRBV7-2 and TRBJ2-7, with D possibly TRBD1 on 6 matching bases. V lost 1 base and J lost 0, with 10 bases in between. In germline, CDR1 is SGHTA, CDR2 FQGNSA. The CDR3 is 15 amino acids. CDR3 residues: CASSLGNRVSYEQYF. The CDR3, as DNA: TGTGCCAGCAGCTTAGGTAACAGGGTCTCCTACGAGCAGTACTTC.

This clonotype was detected only a few times. The V and J genes are TRBV11-1 and TRBJ2-7; 9 nucleotides align to TRBD1. V was clipped by 5 bases and J by 5 bases; unmatched bases: 13. Germline-derived CDR1 and CDR2 are SGHAT and FQDESV (reference sequence). CDR3 length equals 16 residues. CDR3 in DNA: TGTGCCAGCAGCCTTCCGGGGACAGGGCAAGAGGACGAGCAGTACTTC. It specifies CASSLPGTGQEDEQYF.

This clonotype was picked up many times. J is TRBJ2-4 and V is TRBV20-1, with a possible D match to TRBD1 (7 bases). With 4 bases removed from V and 0 bases from J, the gap between germline ends came to 19 bases. This CDR3 region has 17 residues. Germline CDR1 is DFQATT and CDR2 is SNEGSKA (reference sequence). For the CDR3, the DNA is TGCAGTGCTAATACGGGGGTATACAGGGGAGCCAAAAACATTCAGTACTTC. This gives the protein CSANTGVYRGAKNIQYF.

The table lists this clonotype with a few counts. Since a much larger clone is just one base distant, this may be a read error. V usage is TRBV6-2 or TRBV6-3 and J usage is TRBJ2-7; 8 bases fit TRBD1. The CDR3 runs 13 residues. Germline CDR1 reads MNHEY; CDR2 reads SVGEGT. This chain's CDR3 is CACSHGQGYEQYF. The DNA for the CDR3 is TGTGCCTGCAGTCACGGACAGGGCTACGAGCAGTACTTC.

The rearrangement links TRBV3-1 to TRBJ2-7, with unresolved D. With 5 bases removed from V and 4 bases from J, the gap between germline ends came to 15 bases. CDR3 length: 14 residues. The germline V gene has CDR1 LGHDT and CDR2 YNNKEL (reference sequence). CDR3 nucleotide sequence: TGTGCCAGCAGCTTAATGTGGGGTCGGTACGAGCAGTACTTC. Its translation: CASSLMWGRYEQYF.

This clonotype showed up many times. The genes are TRBV6-5 and TRBJ1-1; possibly TRBD1 for D (6 bases). Germline lookup yields CDR1 MNHEY and CDR2 SVGAGI. Trimming stripped 5 bases from V and 0 bases from J, with 13 bases between. The CDR3 runs 15 residues. CDR3 sequence (DNA): TGTGCCAGCAGTCGGCAGGGGACCATGAACACTGAAGCTTTCTTT. This translates into CASSRQGTMNTEAFF.

Notes on this clonotype: A clone one base away is much larger, so this may be a read error. The chain recombines TRBV20-1 with TRBJ2-4; the match to TRBD2 covers 8 bases. Germline CDR1 DFQATT, CDR2 SNEGSKA (reference sequence). V was clipped by 1 base and J by 1 base; unmatched bases: 12. CDR3 length equals 18 residues. The CDR3 spells CSARGEGSGSLAKNIQYF. DNA of the CDR3: TGCAGTGCTAGAGGTGAGGGAAGCGGGAGTTTGGCCAAAAACATTCAGTACTTC.

V gene TRBV10-1 combines with J gene TRBJ2-7; TRBD1 matches 9 bases. Trimming cost V 5 bases and J 4 bases; bases outside gene matches: 6. Per the germline V gene, CDR1 is WNHNN and CDR2 is SYGVQD (reference sequence). The CDR3 sequence is 14 residues long. The CDR3 DNA is TGCGCCAGCAGTAGGACAGGGGCCGAATACGAGCAGTACTTC. The encoded protein is CASSRTGAEYEQYF.

This sequence joins TRBV20-1 and TRBJ2-3; no definite D call. With 3 bases removed from V and 5 bases from J, the gap between germline ends came to 9 bases. Germline V gene sequence: CDR1 DFQATT, CDR2 SNEGSKA (reference sequence). The CDR3 loop spans 12 amino acids. The CDR3 coding sequence is TGCAGTGCTAGGCCGGCAAGAGATACGCAGTATTTT. Its translation is CSARPARDTQYF.

This clonotype was seen a few times. This chain uses TRBV20-1 with TRBJ2-3, with 8 nucleotides matching TRBD1. Trimming at V came to 6 bases and at J to 2 bases, leaving 10 bases not matched to a gene. CDR1 is DFQATT and CDR2 is SNEGSKA in the germline V gene (reference sequence). This CDR3 comprises 15 residues. DNA for the CDR3: TGCAGTGCAAAACCGGGACAGGCTATCACAGATACGCAGTATTTT. Translated: CSAKPGQAITDTQYF.